This T cell receptor beta chain comes out of a study of blood T cell repertoires in COVID-19. Study as a whole: Acute and convalescent COVID-19 specimens originated in the United States, Italy and Spain. Sources were T cells, B-cell-depleted T cells, or PBMCs; the material itself was cDNA or gDNA.

As handled by the study authors: The assay estimated nucleated cells by amplifying reference gene primers. Generated by immunoSEQ multiplex PCR, the TCRdb table keeps only in-frame clones and is missing some. D and trimming come from the DNA, and the V and J calls and clone size come from that table. This sample has a few hundred thousand clones; approximately 90% occur once, and the top ten carry about 2.2%. CDR1 LNHNV and CDR2 YYDKDF come from the germline V gene (reference sequence). The CDR3 length is 16 residues. V trimming: 1 base; J trimming: 2 bases; junction bases outside the gene matches: 6. This clone was picked up a small number of times.

The chain uses TRBV15 and TRBJ2-5; TRBD2 aligns across 8 bases. Sequencing used peripheral blood. This TCR was sampled from a woman between 45 and 60 years old who had recovered from COVID-19. CDR3 DNA sequence: TGTGCCACCAGCAGAGGCGCACTAGCGGTTCAAGAGACCCAGTACTTC. Protein product: CATSRGALAVQETQYF.